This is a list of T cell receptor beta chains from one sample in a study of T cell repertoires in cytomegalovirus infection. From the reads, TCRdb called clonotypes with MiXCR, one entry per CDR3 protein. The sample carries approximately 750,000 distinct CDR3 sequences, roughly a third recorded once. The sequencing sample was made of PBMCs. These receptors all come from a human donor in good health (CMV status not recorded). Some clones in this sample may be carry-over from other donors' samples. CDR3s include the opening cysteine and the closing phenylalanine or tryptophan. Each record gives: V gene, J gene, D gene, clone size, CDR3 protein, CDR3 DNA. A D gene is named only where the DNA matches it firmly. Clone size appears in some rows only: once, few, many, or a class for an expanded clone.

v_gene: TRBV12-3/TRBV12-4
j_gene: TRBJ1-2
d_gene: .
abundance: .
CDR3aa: CASSRQVLYGYTF
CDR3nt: TGTGCCAGCAGCCGACAGGTCCTTTATGGCTACACCTTC

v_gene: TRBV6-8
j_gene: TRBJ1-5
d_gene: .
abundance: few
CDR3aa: CASGKGTHSNQPQHF
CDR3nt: TGTGCCAGCGGAAAGGGAACTCATAGCAATCAGCCCCAGCATTTT

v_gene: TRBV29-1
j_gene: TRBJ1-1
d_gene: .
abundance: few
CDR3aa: CSATGQNTEAFF
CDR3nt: TGCAGCGCAACTGGACAGAACACTGAAGCTTTCTTT

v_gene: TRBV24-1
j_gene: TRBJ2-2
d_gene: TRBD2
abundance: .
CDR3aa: CATSTSGEYTGELFF
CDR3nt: TGTGCCACCAGTACTAGCGGCGAGTACACCGGGGAGCTGTTTTTT

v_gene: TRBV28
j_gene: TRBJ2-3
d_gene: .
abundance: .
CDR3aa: CASSAARGGAPADTQYF
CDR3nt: TGTGCCAGCAGTGCAGCGAGGGGGGGGGCCCCGGCAGATACGCAGTATTTT

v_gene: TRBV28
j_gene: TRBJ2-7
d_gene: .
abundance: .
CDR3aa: CASSLAGIKSYEQYF
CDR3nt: TGTGCCAGCAGTTTGGCTGGGATTAAATCCTACGAGCAGTACTTC

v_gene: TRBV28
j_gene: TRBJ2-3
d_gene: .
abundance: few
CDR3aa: CARSLAGASDTQYF
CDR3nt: TGTGCCAGGAGCCTTGCGGGGGCATCAGATACGCAGTATTTT

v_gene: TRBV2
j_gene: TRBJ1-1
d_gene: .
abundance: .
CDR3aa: CASSERNGIYEAFF
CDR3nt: TGTGCCAGCAGTGAAAGGAATGGGATTTATGAAGCTTTCTTT

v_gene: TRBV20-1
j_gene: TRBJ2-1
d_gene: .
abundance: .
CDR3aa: CSASGPYNEQFF
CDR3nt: TGCAGTGCCTCGGGACCCTACAATGAGCAGTTCTTC

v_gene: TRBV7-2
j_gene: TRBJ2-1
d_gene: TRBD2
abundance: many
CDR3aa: CASSYRTSGYNEQFF
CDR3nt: TGTGCCAGCAGCTACCGGACTAGCGGTTACAATGAGCAGTTCTTC

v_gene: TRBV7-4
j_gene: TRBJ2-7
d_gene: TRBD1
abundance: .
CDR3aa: CASSNLWDRPSEQYF
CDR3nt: TGTGCCAGCAGCAATCTCTGGGACAGACCCTCCGAGCAGTACTTC

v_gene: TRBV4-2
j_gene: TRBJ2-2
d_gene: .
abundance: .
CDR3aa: CASRLGQGLDGELFF
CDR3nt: TGTGCCAGCAGACTAGGTCAAGGGCTGGACGGGGAGCTGTTTTTT

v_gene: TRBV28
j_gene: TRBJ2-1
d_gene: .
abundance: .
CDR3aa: CASSIRTVGAYNDQFF
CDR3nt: TGTGCCAGCAGTATCCGGACAGTCGGCGCCTACAATGATCAGTTCTTC

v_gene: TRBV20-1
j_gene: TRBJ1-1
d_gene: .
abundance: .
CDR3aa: CSARGANRQVINTEAFF
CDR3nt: TGCAGTGCTCGAGGAGCTAACCGACAGGTGATCAACACTGAAGCTTTCTTT

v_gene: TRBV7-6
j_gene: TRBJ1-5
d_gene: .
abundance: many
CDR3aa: CASSPRWGPNQPQHF
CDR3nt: TGTGCCAGCAGCCCTCGGTGGGGTCCCAATCAGCCCCAGCATTTT